This TCR beta chain was captured in a study of CD8 T cells in ankylosing spondylitis. Findings of the study overall: Reports of some motif variants in reactive arthritis synovial fluid and blood predate this one. What seemed typical of ankylosing spondylitis blood was a TCR beta motif built from several highly homologous variants. A CD8+ phenotype characterized the disease-linked clones, which were relatively rare in peripheral blood.

Quantitative 5'-RACE with molecular barcodes generated TCR beta libraries. TCRdb re-derived calls from the 5' RACE reads in MiXCR, one entry per CDR3 protein. The table records some 350,000 distinct CDR3 sequences, roughly 15% of them present only once. This clonotype appeared many times. The antigen is unknown. J was trimmed by 3 bases and V by 4 bases; bases with no gene match: 12. The CDR3 runs 16 residues. Germline CDR1 and CDR2: DFQATT and SNEGSKA (reference sequence). This sequence originates from a male donor with ankylosing spondylitis or in good health (not recorded which). Sequencing used blood, either unsorted or a sorted T cell fraction (not recorded which). The V gene is TRBV20-1, the J gene TRBJ2-3; 8 nucleotides align to TRBD1. The chain's CDR3 is CSATGTGGGGTDTQYF. The DNA for the CDR3 is TGCAGTGCTACCGGGACAGGAGGTGGAGGGACAGATACGCAGTATTTT.